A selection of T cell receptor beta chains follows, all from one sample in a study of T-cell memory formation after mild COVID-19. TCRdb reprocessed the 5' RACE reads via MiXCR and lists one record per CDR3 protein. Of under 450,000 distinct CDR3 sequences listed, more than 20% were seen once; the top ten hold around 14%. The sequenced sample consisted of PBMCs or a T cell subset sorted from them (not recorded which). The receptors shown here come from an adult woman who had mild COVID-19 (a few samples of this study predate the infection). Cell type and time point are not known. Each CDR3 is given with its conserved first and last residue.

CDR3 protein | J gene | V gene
CASSQARAGTEAFF | TRBJ1-1 | TRBV4-1
CASSLLQGGNTEAFF | TRBJ1-1 | TRBV5-1
CSVPPGQVPNEQFF | TRBJ2-1 | TRBV29-1
CASSGLGGESGANVLTF | TRBJ2-6 | TRBV25-1
CASTRTGTEAFF | TRBJ1-1 | TRBV19
CATSDPRVRLNEQFF | TRBJ2-1 | TRBV24-1
CASSRLGLAANTGELFF | TRBJ2-2 | TRBV19
CASSPSSYEKLFF | TRBJ1-4 | TRBV18
CASSGPGAYNSPLNF | TRBJ1-6 | TRBV2
CASSLADRGGTEAFF | TRBJ1-1 | TRBV7-9
CAIRPGHSYEQYF | TRBJ2-7 | TRBV10-3
CASSPPGLSGGLNEQFF | TRBJ2-1 | TRBV5-1
CATSSGHNSPLHF | TRBJ1-6 | TRBV15
CASSLVTEHFTGELFF | TRBJ2-2 | TRBV5-1
CASTQGGPNYGYTF | TRBJ1-2 | TRBV6-6
CASSPTSLAEETQYF | TRBJ2-5 | TRBV25-1
CASSPETVNEQFF | TRBJ2-1 | TRBV7-3
CASSEALDSSYEQYF | TRBJ2-7 | TRBV6-1
CASSLARSLRRETQYF | TRBJ2-5 | TRBV12-3/TRBV12-4
CASSLGIQGYEQYF | TRBJ2-7 | TRBV5-1
CSAGRFGTGSVEQFF | TRBJ2-1 | TRBV20-1
CASSQAGQMGRAFF | TRBJ1-1 | TRBV4-3
CASSLPPAGTGAHEQYF | TRBJ2-7 | TRBV27
CASSRTAGELFF | TRBJ2-2 | TRBV7-2
CASSLNWFISYEQYF | TRBJ2-7 | TRBV7-2
CASSYGTYGETQYF | TRBJ2-5 | TRBV6-2/TRBV6-3
CASSQSAPAGETQYF | TRBJ2-5 | TRBV4-2
CASSFSEVNTEAFF | TRBJ1-1 | TRBV11-1
CASSSDGLGANEKLFF | TRBJ1-4 | TRBV28
CSVAQGLAGTDTQYF | TRBJ2-3 | TRBV29-1
CATSDTGQSYNEQFF | TRBJ2-1 | TRBV24-1
CASSPGLANTEAFF | TRBJ1-1 | TRBV4-2
CASSLDGSGRAANEQYF | TRBJ2-7 | TRBV5-6
CASSLGISMETQYF | TRBJ2-5 | TRBV7-2
CANIPGQAFLNTEAFF | TRBJ1-1 | TRBV6-5
CASSLGYLAEYQETQYF | TRBJ2-5 | TRBV7-6
CATSYGLYNEQFF | TRBJ2-1 | TRBV24-1
CASSADQTISGANVLTF | TRBJ2-6 | TRBV9
CASSYAFMNTEVFF | TRBJ1-1 | TRBV6-2/TRBV6-3
CATSDWIAGASDTQYF | TRBJ2-3 | TRBV24-1
CATSGSFRGGKAKNIQYF | TRBJ2-4 | TRBV24-1